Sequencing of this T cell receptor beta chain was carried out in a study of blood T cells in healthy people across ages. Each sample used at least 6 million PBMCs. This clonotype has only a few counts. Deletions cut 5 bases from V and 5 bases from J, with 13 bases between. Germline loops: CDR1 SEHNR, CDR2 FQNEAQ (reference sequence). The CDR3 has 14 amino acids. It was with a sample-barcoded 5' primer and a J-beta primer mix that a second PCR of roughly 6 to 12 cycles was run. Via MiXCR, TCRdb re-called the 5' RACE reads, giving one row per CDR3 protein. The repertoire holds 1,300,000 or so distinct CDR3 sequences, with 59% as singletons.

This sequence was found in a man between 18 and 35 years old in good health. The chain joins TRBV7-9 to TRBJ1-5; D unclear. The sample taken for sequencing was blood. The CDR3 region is CASSPRESYQPQHF. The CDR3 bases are TGTGCCAGCAGCCCCAGAGAATCTTATCAGCCCCAGCATTTT.